This entry lists 32 T cell receptor beta chains sequenced from one sample in a study of cytomegalovirus exposure and HLA in healthy donors. This PCR relied on a set of 60 Vbeta primers and 13 Jbeta primers. TCRdb keeps only in-frame clones here, not all; method: immunoSEQ multiplex PCR. The data hold approximately 150,000 clones, with about three quarters observed a single time. The sequenced material came from PBMCs. These receptors came from a woman in her 30s in good health and CMV-seronegative.

The rearrangement uses TRBV6-6 and TRBJ1-1; TRBD1 is a possible D gene (5 bases). The ends were cut back, 2 bases at V and 4 bases at J, with 8 bases in the middle. CDR3 length: 13 amino acids. The germline V gene encodes CDR1 MNHNY and CDR2 SVGAGI (reference sequence). The chain's CDR3 is CASSYGRGTEAFF. The CDR3 region has the DNA TGTGCCAGCAGTTACGGTAGGGGCACTGAAGCTTTCTTT.

This sequence joins TRBV5-6 and TRBJ2-5, with a tentative D call TRBD2 (8 bases). V lost 5 bases and J 3 bases, leaving 20 bases between the germline ends. CDR3 length: 16 amino acids. Germline lookup yields CDR1 SGHDT and CDR2 YYEEEE. Written as DNA, the CDR3 is TGTGCCAGCAGTTTCAGGGGGGCGGGGGGCGAAGAGACCCAGTACTTC. It encodes CASSFRGAGGEETQYF.

The chain is built from TRBV6-1 and TRBJ1-5, with 7 bases fitting TRBD1. Germline trimming cut 8 bases from V and 1 base from J; bases unmatched to any gene: 5. CDR3 length: 14 residues. Germline V gives CDR1 MNHNS, CDR2 SASEGT. The CDR3 here is CASDRVSSNQPQHF. The DNA of the CDR3 is TGTGCCAGCGACAGGGTCTCAAGCAATCAGCCCCAGCATTTT.

This clone was observed a few times. This rearrangement joins TRBV14 to TRBJ1-1, with D maybe TRBD1 (5 bases). The CDR3 extends over 15 amino acids. V was clipped by 1 base and J by 5 bases, with 14 bases between them. Germline CDR1 SGHDN, CDR2 FVKESK. CDR3 in amino acids: CASSQAAGGGTEAFF. The DNA for the CDR3 is TGTGCCAGCAGCCAAGCGGCCGGGGGAGGGACTGAAGCTTTCTTT.

The chain uses TRBV4-1 and TRBJ2-1; D perhaps matches TRBD1 (6 bases). This CDR3 has 14 amino acids. Between the trimmed V and J ends, which lost 1 base and 8 bases, there was a span of 12 bases. Germline lookup yields CDR1 MGHRA and CDR2 YSYEKL. CDR3 coding DNA: TGCGCCAGCAGCCAAGGACCTCCAGGGGATGAGCAGTTCTTC. This codes for CASSQGPPGDEQFF.

This rearrangement joins TRBV29-1 to TRBJ1-1; 7 positions agree with TRBD1. CDR1 is SQVTM, CDR2 ANQGSEA, per germline. The ends lost 5 bases at V and 1 base at J; junction bases unmatched: 4. The CDR3 spans 13 residues. The CDR3 bases are TGCAGCGTTCACAGGGGCGGGAACACTGAAGCTTTCTTT. It is translated as CSVHRGGNTEAFF.

The chain uses TRBV5-6 and TRBJ2-7; TRBD1 agrees at 8 bases. CDR1 is SGHDT, CDR2 YYEEEE, per germline. After removal of 6 bases from V and 0 bases from J, the junction contained 5 bases not matched to a gene. The CDR3 is made up of 14 amino acids. Here the CDR3 DNA reads TGTGCCAGCATCGACAGGGGAAGCTCCTACGAGCAGTACTTC. It specifies CASIDRGSSYEQYF. Full variable domain (remainder filled in from reference TRBV5-6 and TRBJ2-7): DAGVTQSPTHLIKTRGQQVTLRCSPKSGHDTVSWYQQALGQGPQFIFQYYEEEERQRGNFPDRFSGHQFPNYSSELNVNALLLGDSALYLCASIDRGSSYEQYFGPGTRLTVT.

This clone has just a few counts. The junction shows a germline mismatch at one end, possibly a read error. The chain carries TRBV7-7 and TRBJ1-3; unclear D gene. There are 15 residues in the CDR3. Per the germline V gene, CDR1 is SSHAT and CDR2 is FNYEAQ (reference sequence). Here the CDR3 DNA reads TGTGCTAGCAGCTTAGCGGCAGGCTCTGGAAACACCATATATTTT. Encoded protein: CASSLAAGSGNTIYF.

The chain employs TRBV29-1 and TRBJ1-5; maybe TRBD1 (6 bases). The CDR3 covers 14 residues. V dropped 7 bases and J dropped 0 bases, with 13 bases sitting between them. Germline V CDR1 and CDR2: SQVTM, ANQGSEA. CDR3 sequence reads: CSARTVNSNQPQHF. CDR3 sequence (DNA): TGCAGCGCCAGGACAGTGAATAGCAATCAGCCCCAGCATTTT.

The chain links TRBV27 to TRBJ1-6, with 7 bases matching TRBD1. CDR1 and CDR2 from the germline V gene are MNHEY and SMNVEV (reference sequence). The V and J ends lost 8 bases and 9 bases, in that order; junction bases with no gene match: 10. This CDR3 is 14 amino acids long. The CDR3 loop reads CASGTGTESSPLHF. The CDR3 DNA sequence: TGTGCCAGCGGAACCGGGACAGAGAGTTCACCCCTCCACTTT.

This clone is a singleton in its sample. The J gene is TRBJ1-2, the V gene TRBV21-1; the table's D call TRBD1 went unverified against the DNA. TRBV21-1 is given as a pseudogene. There are 16 residues in the CDR3. CDR3 in DNA: TGTGCCAGCAGCAAAGCCCCGGACAGGGGCGGGTATGGCTACACCTTC. Translated: CASSKAPDRGGYGYTF.

The chain employs TRBV7-2 and TRBJ2-7; a weak D match, TRBD2 (7 bases). CDR1 and CDR2 from the germline V gene are SGHTA and FQGNSA. The CDR3 runs to 15 residues. Trimming shortened V by 3 bases and J by 1 base, and 13 bases separated the two germline ends. The CDR3 here is CASSLGGARSYEQYF. CDR3 nucleotides: TGTGCCAGCAGCTTGGGGGGGGCCCGATCCTACGAGCAGTACTTC.

V is TRBV19 and J is TRBJ2-1; 8 bases are shared with TRBD2. The CDR3 sequence is 15 residues long. Germline CDR1 LNHDA, CDR2 SQIVND (reference sequence). With 5 bases clipped from V and 2 bases from J, the junction kept 5 bases outside the gene matches. CDR3 sequence (DNA): TGTGCCAGTAGTCCAGCGGGAGTCGCCTACAATGAGCAGTTCTTC. Protein sequence: CASSPAGVAYNEQFF. The entire variable domain, with the rest obtained from reference TRBV19 and TRBJ2-1, is as follows: DGGITQSPKYLFRKEGQNVTLSCEQNLNHDAMYWYRQDPGQGLRLIYYSQIVNDFQKGDIAEGYSVSREKKESFPLTVTSAQKNPTAFYLCASSPAGVAYNEQFFGPGTRLTVL.

This clone was counted a single time. This chain joins TRBV25-1 and TRBJ1-5; 7 bases match TRBD1. V lost 4 bases to trimming and J lost 1 base; unmatched junction nucleotides: 1. The CDR3 covers 14 residues. The germline V gene has CDR1 MGHDK and CDR2 SYGVNS. The CDR3 loop reads CASSADRSNQPQHF. The CDR3 DNA reads as TGTGCCAGCAGTGCGGACAGGAGCAATCAGCCCCAGCATTTT. The full variable domain, with the rest looked up from reference TRBV25-1 and TRBJ1-5, is EADIYQTPRYLVIGTGKKITLECSQTMGHDKMYWYQQDPGMELHLIHYSYGVNSTEKGDLSSESTVSRIRTEHFPLTLESARPSHTSQYLCASSADRSNQPQHFGDGTRLSIL.

This clone was observed once. The chain employs TRBV6-5 and TRBJ1-4, with TRBD1 as a possible D gene (5 bases). V lost 1 base and J lost 8, with 14 bases in between. The CDR3 is 15 amino acids. The germline V gene encodes CDR1 MNHEY and CDR2 SVGAGI. The CDR3 bases are TGTGCCAGCAGTTACTACGGGCAGGGTCGGGAAAAACTGTTTTTT. Translating it yields CASSYYGQGREKLFF.

CDR3 DNA sequence: TGTGCCAGCAGTGGGAGGGGAATCCCCCGCCTCCATGGCTACACCTTC. Its protein is CASSGRGIPRLHGYTF. The V and J genes are TRBV25-1 and TRBJ1-2; weak D call: TRBD1 (5 bases). This CDR3 is 16 amino acids long. Germline V gene lookup returns CDR1 MGHDK and CDR2 SYGVNS. Trimming pared 4 bases from V and 6 bases from J, leaving 21 bases between.

This chain joins TRBV10-3 and TRBJ2-2; TRBD2 matches at 7 bases. This CDR3 has 16 residues. Trimming cost V 3 bases and J 0 bases; bases outside gene matches: 4. CDR1 is ENHRY, CDR2 SYGVKD, per germline. The CDR3 sequence is CAISETAGPNTGELFF. The CDR3 bases are TGTGCCATCAGTGAAACAGCGGGGCCGAACACCGGGGAGCTGTTTTTT.

This chain joins TRBV2 and TRBJ1-6; 7 nucleotides match TRBD1. The CDR3 spans 13 residues. The ends lost 7 bases at V and 10 bases at J; junction bases unmatched: 7. CDR1 is SNHLY and CDR2 is FYNNEI in the germline V gene. The CDR3 bases are TGTGCCAGCACCCGACAGGGACCCTCACCCCTCCACTTT. Protein sequence: CASTRQGPSPLHF. Full variable domain (remainder filled in from reference TRBV2 and TRBJ1-6): EPEVTQTPSHQVTQMGQEVILRCVPISNHLYFYWYRQILGQKVEFLVSFYNNEISEKSEIFDDQFSVERPDGSNFTLKIRSTKLEDSAMYFCASTRQGPSPLHFGNGTRLTVT.

V usage is TRBV4-1 and J usage is TRBJ1-2, with D maybe TRBD1 (5 bases). Trimming took 4 bases from V and 6 from J, leaving 15 bases between them. This CDR3 has 14 residues. CDR1 is MGHRA and CDR2 is YSYEKL in the germline V gene. The CDR3 loop is CASSPRVGAHGYTF. The DNA for the CDR3 is TGCGCCAGCAGCCCTAGAGTTGGGGCTCATGGCTACACCTTC.

This clone was seen only once. This sequence joins TRBV6-5 and TRBJ1-5, with D unresolved. V was clipped by 5 bases and J by 2 bases, with 13 bases between them. This CDR3 has 15 amino acids. Germline V CDR1 and CDR2: MNHEY, SVGAGI. The CDR3 DNA follows: TGTGCCAGCAGTCGACTCGCCCACGGCAATCAGCCCCAGCATTTT. This codes for CASSRLAHGNQPQHF.

The genes are TRBV6-6 and TRBJ2-7; 10 bases align to TRBD1. CDR3 length: 14 amino acids. Germline V gene lookup returns CDR1 MNHNY and CDR2 SVGAGI (reference sequence). V lost 8 bases, J lost 4 bases, and 8 bases stayed unmatched. This CDR3 reads CASCIGTGAYEQYF. DNA of the CDR3: TGTGCCAGCTGTATCGGGACAGGGGCATACGAGCAGTACTTC.

This rearrangement joins TRBV7-9 to TRBJ2-5; D is uncertain. Germline CDR1 is SEHNR and CDR2 is FQNEAQ (reference sequence). V was pared by 4 bases and J by 4 bases, with 4 bases between. This CDR3 is built from 11 residues. CDR3 sequence (DNA): TGTGCCAGCAGCTCCGGAGAGACCCAGTACTTC. Translated: CASSSGETQYF.

This clone has only one observation. The V and J genes are TRBV5-4 and TRBJ2-3; D perhaps matches TRBD2 (5 bases). The CDR3 covers 14 residues. V gave up 0 bases and J gave up 2 bases, with 7 bases separating them. The germline V gene encodes CDR1 SGHNT and CDR2 YYREEE (reference sequence). The CDR3 loop is CASSLAGNTDTQYF. In nucleotides, the CDR3 is TGTGCCAGCAGCTTGGCGGGGAACACAGATACGCAGTATTTT.

The chain joins TRBV27 to TRBJ2-2; 9 nucleotides align to TRBD1. The CDR3 extends over 13 amino acids. Germline loops: CDR1 MNHEY, CDR2 SMNVEV (reference sequence). Trimming at V came to 5 bases and at J to 6 bases, leaving 1 base not matched to a gene. CDR3 amino acids: CASSTGGPGELFF. The CDR3 bases are TGTGCCAGCAGTACAGGGGGCCCCGGGGAGCTGTTTTTT.

The gene calls are TRBV18 and TRBJ2-6; D is possibly TRBD1 (6 bases). The ends were cut back, 4 bases at V and 0 bases at J, with 7 bases in the middle. CDR3 size: 15 residues. Germline V gives CDR1 KGHSH, CDR2 LQKENI. The CDR3 is CASSLQGSGANVLTF. CDR3 sequence (DNA): TGTGCCAGCTCACTACAGGGCTCTGGGGCCAACGTCCTGACTTTC.

This chain uses TRBV5-1 with TRBJ2-3; D possibly corresponds to TRBD2 (5 bases). Germline assignment: CDR1 SGHRS and CDR2 YFSETQ. Trimming took off 4 bases at V and 0 bases at J, with 15 bases between the two ends. This CDR3 has 16 residues. The CDR3 nucleotides read TGCGCCAGCAGCGCGGGTAGGAGGATGAGCACAGATACGCAGTATTTT. Translated, it gives CASSAGRRMSTDTQYF.

The J gene is TRBJ2-5, the V gene TRBV28, with 8 bases that match TRBD1. J lost 7 bases, V lost 5 bases, and 12 bases had no gene match. The CDR3 totals 15 residues. Germline V gives CDR1 MDHEN, CDR2 SYDVKM. In DNA, the CDR3 is TGTGCCAGCAGTCCACAGACAGGGGTCCAGGGGACCCAGTACTTC. Encoded protein: CASSPQTGVQGTQYF.

The J gene is TRBJ1-2, the V gene TRBV27; D possibly corresponds to TRBD1 (5 bases). The CDR3 contains 17 residues. The V gene's germline CDR1 is MNHEY and CDR2 SMNVEV (reference sequence). V was cut by 2 bases and J by 6 bases, with 22 bases left in between. The chain's CDR3 is CASSLTIVGGVLDGYTF. Written as DNA, the CDR3 is TGTGCCAGCAGTTTAACAATCGTCGGGGGTGTATTAGATGGCTACACCTTC.

With regard to this clone: Other DNA sequences within the sample encode an identical CDR3. The V gene is TRBV18, the J gene TRBJ1-1, with D unclear. CDR3 size: 12 residues. V was shortened by 4 bases and J by 2 bases, with 5 bases between the two germline ends. The germline gives CDR1 KGHSH, CDR2 LQKENI. Here the CDR3 DNA reads TGTGCCAGCTCACTCCTAAACACTGAAGCTTTCTTT. Translating it yields CASSLLNTEAFF.

The chain carries TRBV5-1 and TRBJ1-1; TRBD1 agrees at 7 bases. The CDR3 consists of 15 residues. V was pared by 7 bases and J by 10 bases, with 19 bases of the junction left unmatched. CDR1 is SGHRS and CDR2 is YFSETQ in the germline V gene. The CDR3 DNA reads as TGCGCCAGCGCGGGTACAGGGGCCTCCACACAAGTAGCTTTCTTT. This codes for CASAGTGASTQVAFF.

The genes are TRBV2 and TRBJ2-7, with a weak D call TRBD1 (6 bases). The V gene's germline CDR1 is SNHLY and CDR2 FYNNEI. The V gene lost 1 base and the J gene lost 3 bases, with 22 bases spanning the gap. The CDR3 contains 18 residues. The CDR3 loop reads CASSEETGQGRRVYEQYF. The CDR3, as DNA: TGTGCCAGCAGTGAAGAAACGGGTCAGGGGCGCCGGGTCTACGAGCAGTACTTC.

CDR3 loop: CASSERGAGGRETQYF. CDR3 nucleotide sequence: TGTGCCAGCAGTGAACGGGGAGCGGGGGGGCGGGAGACCCAGTACTTC. The chain is built from TRBV25-1 and TRBJ2-5; 10 positions agree with TRBD2. This CDR3 has 16 amino acids. The junction had 8 bases not matched to a gene; V was cut back by 2 bases and J by 5 bases. Germline V gene sequence: CDR1 MGHDK, CDR2 SYGVNS.